The next 10 T cell receptor beta chains were all read from a single sample in a study of early T cells in non-severe SARS-CoV-2 infection. MiXCR was run by TCRdb on the 5' RACE reads, yielding one entry per CDR3 protein. In the table there are around 21,000 distinct CDR3 sequences, less than 7.5% of which are singletons. The starting material was whole blood, obtained at baseline. The receptor set was obtained from an adult who was a healthcare worker with PCR-confirmed SARS-CoV-2 infection or an uninfected control (not recorded which).

This clonotype was seen a handful of times. The chain is built from TRBV7-6 and TRBJ1-1, with unresolved D. The CDR3 totals 15 residues. Trimming cost V 4 bases and J 1 base, with 13 bases left between them. The germline CDR1 and CDR2 sequences are SGHVS and FNYEAQ. The CDR3 DNA is TGTGCCAGCAGCTCCCAATCGCTTGCGAACACTGAAGCTTTCTTT. Protein: CASSSQSLANTEAFF. The full variable domain, with the rest looked up from reference TRBV7-6 and TRBJ1-1, is GAGVSQSPRYKVTKRGQDVALRCDPISGHVSLYWYRQALGQGPEFLTYFNYEAQQDKSGLPNDRFSAERPEGSISTLTIQRTEQRDSAMYRCASSSQSLANTEAFFGQGTRLTVV.

This rearrangement joins TRBV19 to TRBJ1-1; a possible D gene is TRBD1 (5 bases). Germline CDR1 LNHDA, CDR2 SQIVND (reference sequence). The length of the CDR3 is 13 residues. Between the trimmed V and J ends, which lost 6 bases and 4 bases, there was a span of 12 bases. The DNA of the CDR3 is TGTGCCAGTAGGGCACAGGTGATCACTGAAGCTTTCTTT. This codes for CASRAQVITEAFF.

The V gene is TRBV7-3, the J gene TRBJ2-3; D uncertain. Germline V lookup: CDR1 SGHTA, CDR2 FQGTGA. This CDR3 comprises 13 residues. With 0 bases removed from V and 5 bases from J, the gap between germline ends came to 6 bases. The CDR3 sequence is CASSLTLGDTQYF. The CDR3 DNA is TGTGCCAGCAGCTTAACGTTGGGAGATACGCAGTATTTT.

This clonotype was observed a few times. This chain uses TRBV20-1 with TRBJ2-3, with 9 bases matching TRBD2. V lost 3 bases, J lost 3 bases, and 4 bases stayed unmatched. The CDR3 spans 14 residues. Per the germline V gene, CDR1 is DFQATT and CDR2 is SNEGSKA (reference sequence). As DNA, the CDR3 is TGCAGTGCTAGGGGAGCGGGGGGAACAGATACGCAGTATTTT. It codes for CSARGAGGTDTQYF.

This clonotype was counted at least ten times. The chain is built from TRBV29-1 and TRBJ2-2; TRBD1 aligns across 9 bases. CDR1 SQVTM and CDR2 ANQGSEA come from the germline V gene. This CDR3 is built from 15 residues. V lost 6 bases to trimming and J lost 5 bases; unmatched junction nucleotides: 10. The CDR3 sequence: CSVLPGTGRTGELFF. The CDR3 DNA is TGCAGCGTCTTACCCGGGACAGGGCGGACCGGGGAGCTGTTTTTT.

Only a few counts were recorded for this clonotype. The CDR3 here is CAWSTGFEETQYF. In DNA form, the CDR3 reads TGTGCCTGGAGTACGGGGTTCGAAGAGACCCAGTACTTC. V usage is TRBV30 and J usage is TRBJ2-5; tentative D call: TRBD2 (5 bases). The CDR3 spans 13 residues. Germline-derived CDR1 and CDR2 are GTSNPN and SVGIG (reference sequence). V lost 2 bases and J 3 bases, leaving 10 bases between the germline ends.

This clonotype has a handful of counts. The J gene is TRBJ1-6, the V gene TRBV15; unclear D gene. This CDR3 spans 12 amino acids. Trimming cost V 2 bases and J 9 bases, with 5 bases left between them. CDR1 is LNHNV and CDR2 is YYDKDF in the germline V gene (reference sequence). In nucleotides, the CDR3 is TGTGCCACCAGCAGAAGGTTTTCACCCCTCCACTTT. Residues: CATSRRFSPLHF.

At least ten counts were recorded for this clonotype. The chain links TRBV7-3 to TRBJ2-7, with 8 bases aligning to TRBD1. With V trimmed by 4 bases and J by 2 bases, 10 bases remained unmatched. CDR1 and CDR2 (germline): SGHTA, FQGTGA. The CDR3 length is 16 residues. CDR3 bases: TGTGCCAGCAGCTCTAAGGGGGGACAGGTGCCCTACGAGCAGTACTTC. This translates into CASSSKGGQVPYEQYF.

This clonotype was found many times. The rearrangement joins TRBV7-9 to TRBJ1-2; D is perhaps TRBD1 (5 bases). The germline V gene has CDR1 SEHNR and CDR2 FQNEAQ (reference sequence). The CDR3 covers 13 residues. Deletions cut 5 bases from V and 4 bases from J, with 11 bases between. CDR3 loop: CASSQGPSYGYTF. CDR3 sequence (DNA): TGTGCCAGCAGCCAGGGACCGAGCTATGGCTACACCTTC.

By sample fraction, this clonotype is medium-sized. The chain is built from TRBV7-3 and TRBJ2-3, with 8 bases that match TRBD2. Germline values: CDR1 SGHTA, CDR2 FQGTGA. The CDR3 totals 16 residues. The trim removed 5 bases at V and 2 bases at J, leaving 9 bases unmatched. The CDR3 DNA reads TGTGCCAGCAGCCGCTTTGCGGGGGGAATCACAGATACGCAGTATTTT. Its protein is CASSRFAGGITDTQYF.